This TCR beta chain is drawn from a study of shared clonotypes between healthy human individuals. In the study overall: For every donor, three CD4 naive, three CD4 memory, two CD8 naive and one CD8 memory plates were used.

Repertoires were generated with immunoSEQ multiplex PCR, while TCRdb's copy carries only in-frame clones and drops some. The sample includes about 820,000 clones, 80% to 95% of them seen just once. Trimming cost V 4 bases and J 6 bases, with 18 bases left between them. CDR1 is WNHNN and CDR2 is SYGVQD in the germline V gene (reference sequence). The CDR3 covers 16 residues. Naive CD8 isolation took CD45RO-negative cells positively selected for CCR7 and excluded terminally differentiated effector memory CD45RA+ cells. This TCR derives from a man aged 30 to 45 in good health. J is TRBJ2-2 and V is TRBV10-1; TRBD2 might be the D (6 bases). Source material: naive CD8+ T cells sorted from blood. The CDR3 protein is CASSGGLPTQAGELFF. In DNA, the CDR3 is TGCGCCAGCAGTGGTGGACTACCTACCCAGGCCGGGGAGCTGTTTTTT.